The 24 T cell receptor beta chains in this list originate from one sample, sequenced in a study of OX40 agonist ivuxolimab in advanced cancers. Method: immunoSEQ multiplex PCR; TCRdb's copy keeps in-frame clones and lacks some. This sample has roughly 62,000 clones, with 84% found just once. Sample: CD4+ or CD8+ T cells sorted from blood, taken in a trial of the OX40 agonist ivuxolimab. These receptors were collected from an adult with an advanced solid tumor such as melanoma, head and neck, liver or kidney cancer.

This sequence joins TRBV5-1 and TRBJ1-6, with D possibly being TRBD1 (5 bases). The CDR3 runs 17 residues. The germline V gene encodes CDR1 SGHRS and CDR2 YFSETQ. The ends were cut back, 1 base at V and 6 bases at J, with 17 bases in the middle. CDR3 coding DNA: TGCGCCAGCAGCTTGTCCGGCCAGGGCCTTCTTAATTCACCCCTCCACTTT. Encoded protein: CASSLSGQGLLNSPLHF.

The sample holds one count of this clone. The chain carries TRBV18 and TRBJ1-1; 9 nucleotides agree with TRBD1. V was pared by 0 bases and J by 5 bases, with 4 bases of the junction left unmatched. In germline, CDR1 is KGHSH, CDR2 LQKENI. The CDR3 runs 15 residues. The CDR3 region has the DNA TGTGCCAGCTCACCACCTGGGACAGGGTGGACTGAAGCTTTCTTT. Protein sequence: CASSPPGTGWTEAFF.

This chain joins TRBV6-1 and TRBJ2-7; D is possibly TRBD1 or TRBD2 (5 bases each). Germline loops: CDR1 MNHNS, CDR2 SASEGT. The CDR3 consists of 14 residues. Trimming removed 9 bases at V and 0 bases at J, with 15 bases between. CDR3 bases: TGTGCCAGTACTCGGGGCAGCCGCTCCTACGAGCAGTACTTC. Translating it yields CASTRGSRSYEQYF.

The chain combines TRBV6-6 with TRBJ2-5; the match to TRBD2 covers 9 bases. The CDR3 has 16 residues. V dropped 4 bases and J dropped 5; count of bases not matched to a gene: 11. The germline gives CDR1 MNHNY, CDR2 SVGAGI (reference sequence). The CDR3 sequence is CASSLHGAGGWETQYF. DNA of the CDR3: TGTGCCAGCAGTTTGCATGGAGCGGGAGGTTGGGAGACCCAGTACTTC.

The chain carries TRBV7-9 and TRBJ1-2; D possibly corresponds to TRBD1 (5 bases). Germline CDR1 is SEHNR and CDR2 is FQNEAQ (reference sequence). The CDR3 loop spans 14 amino acids. V shed 5 bases and J shed 8 bases, with 18 bases lying between them. DNA of the CDR3: TGTGCCAGCAGCCAAGATGCCAGGGCGGGAGGCTACACCTTC. As protein: CASSQDARAGGYTF.

The chain couples TRBV4-1 to TRBJ1-2; D not resolved. V was cut by 0 bases and J by 5 bases, with 7 bases left in between. CDR3 length: 13 residues. The germline CDR1 and CDR2 sequences are MGHRA and YSYEKL. The CDR3 nucleotides read TGCGCCAGCAGCCAAGATGCGGGATATGGCTACACCTTC. It translates to CASSQDAGYGYTF.

The chain links TRBV7-2 to TRBJ2-7; 7 bases fit TRBD2. Trimming took 5 bases from V and 3 from J; bases not matched to a gene: 7. Germline CDR1 reads SGHTA; CDR2 reads FQGNSA. The CDR3 runs 14 residues. This CDR3 is CASSQSGVSYEQYF. CDR3 bases: TGTGCCAGCAGCCAGAGCGGGGTAAGCTACGAGCAGTACTTC.

J is TRBJ2-1 and V is TRBV9; 14 positions agree with TRBD2. CDR1 and CDR2 from the germline V gene are SGDLS and YYNGEE. Unmatched junction bases numbered 7, after V lost 3 bases and J lost 8 bases. This CDR3 comprises 16 residues. The CDR3, as DNA: TGTGCCAGCAGCGCTGCGGGACTAGCGGGAGTGGATGAGCAGTTCTTC. Amino acid sequence: CASSAAGLAGVDEQFF.

This chain links TRBV6-5 with TRBJ2-1; either TRBD1 or TRBD2 may supply D (5 bases each). The CDR3 is made up of 12 amino acids. In germline, CDR1 is MNHEY, CDR2 SVGAGI. V was cut by 5 bases and J by 6 bases, with 8 bases left in between. The CDR3 nucleotides read TGTGCCAGCAGTCCTGGGACCAATGAGCAGTTCTTC. Encoded protein: CASSPGTNEQFF.

V and J are TRBV7-9 and TRBJ2-1, with D possibly being TRBD2 (6 bases). The CDR3 sequence is 15 residues long. V lost 1 base and J lost 5, with 12 bases in between. Germline V gene data show CDR1 as SEHNR and CDR2 as FQNEAQ (reference sequence). The CDR3 sequence: CASSLVVSGNNEQFF. The DNA for the CDR3 is TGTGCCAGCAGCTTAGTAGTTAGCGGAAACAATGAGCAGTTCTTC.

The chain combines TRBV6-1 with TRBJ1-3; D is ambiguous. V lost 2 bases and J 2 bases, leaving 7 bases between the germline ends. Germline V gene data show CDR1 as MNHNS and CDR2 as SASEGT. CDR3 length: 14 amino acids. The CDR3, as DNA: TGTGCCAGCAGTGAACGGGGTGCTGGAAACACCATATATTTT. This codes for CASSERGAGNTIYF.

There are a few counts of this clone. The chain is built from TRBV19 and TRBJ2-7; maybe TRBD1 (5 bases). The ends were cut back, 5 bases at V and 0 bases at J, with 8 bases in the middle. CDR3 size: 13 residues. Germline V gene data show CDR1 as LNHDA and CDR2 as SQIVND (reference sequence). For the CDR3, the DNA is TGTGCCAGTAGTTTACAGGCCTCCTACGAGCAGTACTTC. It is translated as CASSLQASYEQYF.

V is TRBV6-6 and J is TRBJ2-7; D not resolved. Trimming shortened V by 6 bases and J by 0 bases, and 9 bases separated the two germline ends. CDR1 and CDR2 (germline): MNHNY, SVGAGI (reference sequence). CDR3 length equals 13 residues. The CDR3, as DNA: TGTGCCAGCAGAAGGCTTGGCTCCTACGAGCAGTACTTC. It yields the protein CASRRLGSYEQYF.

This clone was detected only once. The V and J genes are TRBV20-1 and TRBJ2-5; D gene uncertain. CDR3 size: 10 residues. Germline CDR1 is DFQATT and CDR2 is SNEGSKA (reference sequence). V was pared by 3 bases and J by 3 bases, with 2 bases between. CDR3 residues: CSAREETQYF. CDR3 bases: TGCAGTGCTAGGGAAGAGACCCAGTACTTC.

The CDR3 loop reads CASSLVDEAGELFF. In nucleotides, the CDR3 is TGCGCCAGCAGCTTGGTGGATGAGGCCGGGGAGCTGTTTTTT. The V and J genes are TRBV5-1 and TRBJ2-2; D gene unclear. Trimming cost V 0 bases and J 6 bases, with 9 bases left between them. This CDR3 spans 14 amino acids. The germline CDR1 and CDR2 sequences are SGHRS and YFSETQ.

V and J are TRBV25-1 and TRBJ1-2, with D possibly TRBD1 on 5 matching bases. This CDR3 spans 15 amino acids. Trimming stripped 1 base from V and 5 bases from J, with 14 bases between. Per germline, CDR1 MGHDK and CDR2 SYGVNS. CDR3 protein: CASSESWLGRYGYTF. CDR3 in DNA: TGTGCCAGCAGTGAATCGTGGCTGGGGCGGTATGGCTACACCTTC.

The chain recombines TRBV25-1 with TRBJ1-3; D not certain. Per germline, CDR1 MGHDK and CDR2 SYGVNS. The CDR3 loop spans 13 amino acids. Between the trimmed V and J ends, which lost 4 bases and 0 bases, there was a span of 4 bases. The CDR3 DNA follows: TGTGCCAGCAGTGTCCCCTCTGGAAACACCATATATTTT. It specifies CASSVPSGNTIYF. Looking up the rest from reference TRBV25-1 and TRBJ1-3 gives the full variable domain: EADIYQTPRYLVIGTGKKITLECSQTMGHDKMYWYQQDPGMELHLIHYSYGVNSTEKGDLSSESTVSRIRTEHFPLTLESARPSHTSQYLCASSVPSGNTIYFGEGSWLTVV.

The rearrangement joins TRBV7-2 to TRBJ2-1, with a tentative D call TRBD2 (5 bases). Germline V gives CDR1 SGHTA, CDR2 FQGNSA. Between the trimmed V and J ends, which lost 0 bases and 16 bases, there was a span of 19 bases. The CDR3 length is 14 residues. This CDR3 is CASSLARFAVAGFF. For the CDR3, the DNA is TGTGCCAGCAGCTTAGCGCGGTTCGCGGTGGCGGGTTTCTTC.

For this clone: A read error may account for a junction end that differs from germline. This sample includes further DNA sequences coding for the same CDR3. V usage is TRBV19 and J usage is TRBJ2-6; maybe TRBD2 (5 bases). The CDR3 runs to 16 residues. Germline CDR1 and CDR2: LNHDA and SQIVND (reference sequence). CDR3 loop: CASKVGVGSGANVLTF. The CDR3 DNA sequence: TGCGCCAGTAAGGTGGGAGTGGGCTCTGGGGCCAACGTCCTGACTTTC.

The V gene is TRBV28, the J gene TRBJ2-1; tentative D call: TRBD2 (5 bases). Deletions cut 5 bases from V and 6 bases from J, with 17 bases between. Looked up from germline, CDR1 is MDHEN and CDR2 is SYDVKM. The CDR3 is 15 amino acids. The CDR3 reads CASSPPQRPINEQFF. The CDR3 DNA follows: TGTGCCAGCAGTCCCCCCCAGCGGCCCATCAATGAGCAGTTCTTC.

The chain links TRBV28 to TRBJ2-3, with 8 positions matching TRBD1. Germline values: CDR1 MDHEN, CDR2 SYDVKM. The CDR3 runs to 15 residues. V lost 6 bases to trimming and J lost 0 bases; unmatched junction nucleotides: 5. CDR3 in amino acids: CASRPTGGSTDTQYF. The CDR3 region has the DNA TGTGCCAGCAGACCCACAGGGGGTAGCACAGATACGCAGTATTTT.

J is TRBJ2-7 and V is TRBV11-2; 7 bases match TRBD2. This CDR3 is 15 amino acids long. V dropped 2 bases and J dropped 0; count of bases not matched to a gene: 4. Per germline, CDR1 SGHAT and CDR2 FQNNGV. The DNA of the CDR3 is TGTGCCAGCAGCTTATCGGGGGGAGACTCCTACGAGCAGTACTTC. Protein sequence: CASSLSGGDSYEQYF.

This chain uses TRBV5-8 with TRBJ2-7; D is uncertain. Germline assignment: CDR1 SGHTS and CDR2 YDEGEE. V was trimmed by 2 bases and J by 6 bases, leaving 9 bases between them. This CDR3 spans 12 amino acids. The CDR3 region has the DNA TGTGCCAGCAGCTTCGCTGAGGTCGAGCAGTACTTC. Residues: CASSFAEVEQYF.

DNA for the CDR3: TGTGCCAGCAGTGGTCCAGAGGGGGCGATCTCCTACAATGAGCAGTTCTTC. Its translation: CASSGPEGAISYNEQFF. The chain is built from TRBV6-1 and TRBJ2-1; 7 nucleotides agree with TRBD1. Germline V gene lookup returns CDR1 MNHNS and CDR2 SASEGT. V lost 4 bases to trimming and J lost 0 bases; unmatched junction nucleotides: 9. This CDR3 spans 17 amino acids.